The entry that follows covers one T cell receptor (beta chain) sequence. What it recognizes is unknown. The data derive from a study of Ad26.COV2.S vaccination and SARS-CoV-2 variants. The study, taken as a whole, reports: Total responses of T cells may have been underestimated by the analyses of TCR breadth and depth.

J was trimmed by 8 bases and V by 3 bases; bases with no gene match: 7. The germline CDR1 and CDR2 sequences are SGHAT and FQNNGV. CDR3 length equals 15 residues. The treatment denotes: around 19 received Ad26.COV2.S at low or high dose, single or two shots; 5 received placebo; per-sample allocation not given. Sampling happened 63 days after the first vaccine or placebo injection. Vaccination used an Ad26 vector expressing Wuhan-strain SARS-CoV-2 spike. The table came from immunoSEQ multiplex PCR; TCRdb's copy has only in-frame clones and leaves some out. The table lists hundreds of thousands of clones, roughly 90% of them singletons.

V and J are TRBV11-2 and TRBJ2-1; TRBD2 matches 10 bases. The specimen was peripheral blood, collected in a trial of Ad26.COV2.S vaccine versus placebo. This TCR derives from a person between 18 and 65 years old who received the Ad26.COV2.S COVID-19 vaccine or a placebo. This CDR3 reads CASSFSSGSYDEQFF. CDR3 in DNA: TGTGCCAGCAGCTTCTCTAGCGGGAGTTATGATGAGCAGTTCTTC. Filled out from reference TRBV11-2 and TRBJ2-1, the complete variable domain reads EAGVAQSPRYKIIEKRQSVAFWCNPISGHATLYWYQQILGQGPKLLIQFQNNGVVDDSQLPKDRFSAERLKGVDSTLKIQPAKLEDSAVYLCASSFSSGSYDEQFFGPGTRLTVL.